This is a list of T cell receptor beta chains from one sample in a study of response to subunit inactivated influenza vaccine. One entry per CDR3 protein results from TCRdb running MiXCR on the RT-PCR reads. This repertoire shows around 710,000 distinct CDR3 sequences, roughly 14% found once; its top ten account for 6% to 7%. The source material was PBMCs from blood, sampled approximately 15 days before vaccination. All receptors derive from a man aged 50 or older who received an inactivated influenza vaccine. The CDR3 runs from the conserved cysteine through the conserved F or W. D genes are given only for firm matches. Some rows have no size entry. The others give once, few or many, or a class for an expanded clone.

abundance	j_gene	v_gene	d_gene	CDR3aa	CDR3nt
NA	TRBJ2-7	TRBV3-1	TRBD2	CASGTIGTYEQYF	TGTGCCAGCGGGACTATTGGGACCTACGAGCAGTACTTC
few	TRBJ2-1	TRBV5-1	NA	CASSLEGGRGGFSYNEQFF	TGCGCCAGCAGCTTGGAAGGGGGCAGGGGAGGATTTTCCTACAATGAGCAGTTCTTC
NA	TRBJ2-7	TRBV10-3	NA	CAISESRVWEQYF	TGTGCCATCAGTGAGTCACGGGTGTGGGAGCAGTACTTC
many	TRBJ1-1	TRBV29-1	NA	CSVEDVNTEAFF	TGCAGCGTTGAAGACGTAAACACTGAAGCTTTCTTT
many	TRBJ2-7	TRBV28	NA	CASKDSFAYEQYF	TGTGCCAGCAAAGACAGTTTCGCCTACGAGCAGTACTTC
NA	TRBJ2-7	TRBV27	TRBD2	CASSSGGGNSYEQYF	TGTGCCAGCAGTTCCGGGGGGGGAAACTCCTACGAGCAGTACTTC
NA	TRBJ2-4	TRBV3-1	TRBD2	CASSPRGLGGAKNIQYF	TGTGCCAGCAGCCCTCGCGGACTCGGGGGGGCCAAAAACATTCAGTACTTC
few	TRBJ2-1	TRBV5-1	TRBD2	CASGSGAGGYNEQFF	TGCGCCAGCGGGTCGGGAGCGGGGGGTTACAATGAGCAGTTCTTC
NA	TRBJ1-1	TRBV5-1	NA	CASSPRPGGDTEAFF	TGCGCCAGCAGCCCCCGGCCCGGGGGGGACACTGAAGCTTTCTTT
NA	TRBJ1-3	TRBV4-2	NA	CASSQDPRGGSGNTIYF	TGTGCCAGCAGCCAAGACCCACGGGGAGGCTCTGGAAACACCATATATTTT
NA	TRBJ2-2	TRBV4-3	NA	CASSRGGWLNGELFF	TGCGCCAGCAGCCGAGGAGGCTGGCTGAACGGGGAGCTGTTTTTT
many	TRBJ2-1	TRBV2	TRBD2	CASSRLAGGGEQFF	TGTGCCAGCAGTCGCCTAGCGGGAGGGGGTGAGCAGTTCTTC
NA	TRBJ1-4	TRBV30	NA	CAWSVRGGSGLGKLFF	TGTGCCTGGAGTGTACGAGGAGGGTCTGGACTTGGAAAACTGTTTTTT
NA	TRBJ2-7	TRBV5-1	TRBD1	CASSLQGANEQYF	TGCGCCAGCAGCCTACAGGGGGCCAACGAGCAGTACTTC
many	TRBJ2-3	TRBV7-2	NA	CASSLTRPGMGTDTQYF	TGTGCCAGCAGCTTAACCCGTCCGGGGATGGGCACAGATACGCAGTATTTT
NA	TRBJ1-2	TRBV4-3	TRBD1	CASSQDRTGPGGGYTF	TGCGCCAGCAGCCAGGACCGGACAGGCCCAGGTGGTGGCTACACCTTC
few	TRBJ1-1	TRBV18	NA	CASSLMGSNTEAFF	TGTGCCAGCTCATTAATGGGCTCGAACACTGAAGCTTTCTTT
NA	TRBJ2-2	TRBV7-6	NA	CASRLDRNTGELFF	TGTGCCAGCAGGTTGGACAGGAACACCGGGGAGCTGTTTTTT
NA	TRBJ2-3	TRBV20-1	NA	CSAGGVPDTQYF	TGCAGTGCCGGAGGCGTCCCAGATACGCAGTATTTT
NA	TRBJ1-1	TRBV15	TRBD1	CATSYFRTGGRTEAFF	TGTGCCACCAGCTACTTTCGGACAGGGGGTAGGACTGAAGCTTTCTTT